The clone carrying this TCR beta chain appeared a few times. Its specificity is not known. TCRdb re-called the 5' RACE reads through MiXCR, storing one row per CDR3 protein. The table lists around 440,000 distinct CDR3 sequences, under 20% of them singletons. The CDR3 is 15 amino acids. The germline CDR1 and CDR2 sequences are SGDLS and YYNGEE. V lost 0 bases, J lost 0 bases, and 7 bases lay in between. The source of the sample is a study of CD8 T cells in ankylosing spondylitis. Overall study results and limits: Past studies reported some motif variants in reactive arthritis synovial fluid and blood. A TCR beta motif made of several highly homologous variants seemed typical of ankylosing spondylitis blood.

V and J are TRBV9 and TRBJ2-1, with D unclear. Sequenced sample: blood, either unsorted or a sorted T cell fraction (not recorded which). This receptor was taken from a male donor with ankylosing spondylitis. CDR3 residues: CASSVDVSSYNEQFF. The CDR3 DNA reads TGTGCCAGCAGCGTAGACGTGAGCTCCTACAATGAGCAGTTCTTC.